This T cell receptor (beta chain) was identified in a study of blood T cell repertoires in COVID-19. About the research overall: T cells, B-cell-depleted T cells, or PBMCs provided the cDNA or gDNA that served as material.

The germline gives CDR1 MDHEN, CDR2 SYDVKM. This CDR3 comprises 15 residues. After removal of 6 bases from V and 11 bases from J, the junction contained 17 bases not matched to a gene. The method was immunoSEQ multiplex PCR; TCRdb's version includes in-frame clones alone and lacks a portion of them. The profile covers roughly 250,000 clones, with more than 75% appearing a single time and 2.3% taken by the ten largest. The sample taken for sequencing was PBMCs or T cells enriched from blood (not recorded which). The chain carries TRBV28 and TRBJ1-1, with 8 bases fitting TRBD1. This sequence originates from a middle-aged woman with acute COVID-19. In nucleotides, the CDR3 is TGTGCCAGCAGACCTACCGGGACAGGCCCTAGACAGGCTTTCTTT. It specifies CASRPTGTGPRQAFF.